This T cell receptor beta chain is from a study of shared clonotypes between healthy human individuals. Trimming cost V 1 base and J 7 bases, with 11 bases left between them. There are 14 residues in the CDR3. Germline lookup yields CDR1 MGHRA and CDR2 YSYEKL. Naivety among CD8 cells was defined by CD45RO negativity and positive CCR7 selection, thereby excluding terminally differentiated effector memory CD45RA+ cells. TCRdb keeps only in-frame clones here, not all; method: immunoSEQ multiplex PCR. Among over 2 million clones listed, roughly 95% were seen once. The sequence was collected from a man in his late teens or twenties in good health. The sequenced sample consisted of naive CD8+ T cells sorted from blood. The J gene is TRBJ1-5, the V gene TRBV4-1, with a tentative D call TRBD1 (5 bases). Here the CDR3 reads CASSQVQGEQPQHF. For the CDR3, the DNA is TGCGCCAGCAGCCAAGTGCAGGGCGAGCAGCCCCAGCATTTT.